This TCR beta chain was observed in a study of blood T cell repertoires in COVID-19. For the study at large: Sample material is recorded as cDNA or gDNA derived from T cells, B-cell-depleted T cells, or PBMCs.

Participants, about 18 to 100 years old, spanned fewer than 25 US areas. This CDR3 is built from 18 residues. V was clipped by 4 bases and J by 4 bases; unmatched bases: 13. CDR1 and CDR2 from the germline V gene are SGHTA and FQGTGA. Method: immunoSEQ multiplex PCR; TCRdb's copy keeps in-frame clones and lacks some. The sample has about 390,000 clones; around nine tenths are singletons. Sample: PBMCs or T cells enriched from blood (not recorded which). The TCR was taken from a woman aged 50 to 60 who had recovered from COVID-19. V gene TRBV7-3 combines with J gene TRBJ2-3; 11 bases agree with TRBD2. CDR3: CASSSPLVSGGGSDTQYF. DNA for the CDR3: TGTGCCAGCAGCTCCCCTTTAGTTAGCGGGGGGGGGTCAGATACGCAGTATTTT.